These 6 T cell receptor beta chains were sequenced from one sample in a study of vaccination and CD4 T cells after COVID-19. Indicated treatment: approximately 9-day PBMC culture with coronavirus spike peptide pools or control peptides (ViraFEST assay). These receptors have no known antigen. CD4+ T cells that had been cultured provided DNA sequenced with the Oncomine TCR Beta short-read assay. MiXCR, run by TCRdb on the PCR reads, gives a single entry per CDR3 protein. The sample has tens of thousands of distinct CDR3 sequences; 70% are singletons. The sequencing input was CD4+ T cells from blood, cultured in vitro. These receptors were obtained from a human donor who had recovered from COVID-19.

CDR3: CASSYAGRMNTEAFF. The CDR3 DNA sequence: TGTGCCAGCAGTTACGCGGGGAGGATGAACACTGAAGCTTTCTTT. The rearrangement links TRBV6-5 to TRBJ1-1; D remains unclear. With 2 bases removed from V and 0 bases from J, the gap between germline ends came to 10 bases. The germline CDR1 and CDR2 sequences are MNHEY and SVGAGI. CDR3 length: 15 amino acids.

This clonotype turned up a few times. The rearrangement joins TRBV19 to TRBJ1-2; 10 positions match TRBD1. The J segment lost 4 bases and the V segment lost 6 bases, leaving 8 bases of the junction unmatched. Germline assignment: CDR1 LNHDA and CDR2 SQIVND (reference sequence). This CDR3 has 15 amino acids. The CDR3, as DNA: TGTGCCAGTAGCCCTGGACAGGGGGGGATCTATGGCTACACCTTC. It codes for CASSPGQGGIYGYTF.

This chain connects TRBV28 to TRBJ1-5; tentative D call: TRBD1 (5 bases). This CDR3 contains 14 residues. V was cut by 8 bases and J by 5 bases, with 16 bases left in between. Per the germline V gene, CDR1 is MDHEN and CDR2 is SYDVKM. CDR3 in amino acids: CASSISDTYQPQHF. The CDR3 nucleotides read TGTGCCAGCTCGATTTCGGACACCTATCAGCCCCAGCATTTT.

This chain connects TRBV29-1 to TRBJ1-5; D might be TRBD1 (5 bases). Germline-derived CDR1 and CDR2 are SQVTM and ANQGSEA. Between the trimmed V and J ends, which lost 2 bases and 3 bases, there was a span of 11 bases. The CDR3 has 14 residues. The CDR3 loop reads CSVEKGLVNQPQHF. The DNA of the CDR3 is TGCAGCGTTGAAAAGGGACTGGTCAATCAGCCCCAGCATTTT. Supplemented by reference TRBV29-1 and TRBJ1-5, the full variable domain reads SAVISQKPSRDICQRGTSLTIQCQVDSQVTMMFWYRQQPGQSLTLIATANQGSEATYESGFVIDKFPISRPNLTFSTLTVSNMSPEDSSIYLCSVEKGLVNQPQHFGDGTRLSIL.

The chain links TRBV2 to TRBJ1-5; D gene unclear. V lost 4 bases and J lost 13, with 11 bases in between. CDR3 size: 11 residues. In germline, CDR1 is SNHLY, CDR2 FYNNEI. DNA for the CDR3: TGTGCCAGCAGTGGAGGCACCGTACAGCATTTT. As protein: CASSGGTVQHF.

The chain carries TRBV25-1 and TRBJ1-6; 7 bases match TRBD1. Germline trimming cut 2 bases from V and 6 bases from J; bases unmatched to any gene: 7. CDR1 is MGHDK, CDR2 SYGVNS, per germline. CDR3 length: 16 residues. The CDR3 region has the DNA TGTGCCAGCAGTGAAAGGGGACAGAGATCTAATTCACCCCTCCACTTT. It encodes CASSERGQRSNSPLHF.